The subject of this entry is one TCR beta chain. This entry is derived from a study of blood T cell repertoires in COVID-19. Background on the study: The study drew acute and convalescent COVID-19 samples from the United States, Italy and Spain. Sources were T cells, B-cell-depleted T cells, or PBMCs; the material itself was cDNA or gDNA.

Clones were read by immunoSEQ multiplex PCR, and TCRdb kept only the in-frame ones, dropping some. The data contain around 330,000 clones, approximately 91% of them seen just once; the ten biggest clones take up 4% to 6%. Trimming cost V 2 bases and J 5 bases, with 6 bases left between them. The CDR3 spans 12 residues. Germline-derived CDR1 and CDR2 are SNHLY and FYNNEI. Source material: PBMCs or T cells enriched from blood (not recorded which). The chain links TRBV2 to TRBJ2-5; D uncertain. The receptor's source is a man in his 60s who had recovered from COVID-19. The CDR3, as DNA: TGTGCCAGCAGTGAACCCTTGGAGACCCAGTACTTC. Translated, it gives CASSEPLETQYF.